The rows below give T cell receptor beta chains drawn from one sample of a study of cytomegalovirus exposure and HLA in healthy donors. Data came from immunoSEQ multiplex PCR; TCRdb stores just in-frame clones and leaves some out. Of 130,000 to 150,000 clones in the sample, roughly three quarters are singletons; the top ten hold 2.5% to 3%. Source material: PBMCs. The receptors derive from a female donor in good health and CMV-seronegative. CDR3s include the opening cysteine and the closing phenylalanine or tryptophan. Fields, in order: clone size, J gene, D gene, V gene, CDR3 DNA, CDR3 protein. A D gene is named only where the DNA matches it firmly. Only part of the rows carry a size: once, few, many, or a class if the clone is expanded.

-,TRBJ2-1,-,TRBV19,TGTGCCAGTAGTATAGGGTGGCGGGGAGACAATGAGCAGTTCTTC,CASSIGWRGDNEQFF
-,TRBJ2-1,-,TRBV7-9,TGTGCCGACCGCCCCCCACTAGCACCCTACAATGAGCAGTTCTTC,CADRPPLAPYNEQFF
-,TRBJ1-1,TRBD1,TRBV30,TGTGCCTGGAGTCCAGGACAGGGGAACACTGAAGCTTTCTTT,CAWSPGQGNTEAFF
-,TRBJ1-4,-,TRBV6-1,TGTGCCAGCAGTCCAACAGGGTATGAAAAACTGTTTTTT,CASSPTGYEKLFF
-,TRBJ2-2,TRBD2,TRBV7-2,TGTGCCAGCAGCCCCCAGGTAGCGGGGACCGGGGAGCTGTTTTTT,CASSPQVAGTGELFF
-,TRBJ2-1,TRBD2,TRBV7-3,TGTGCCAGCAGCTTAGGTTTAGCGGGAGGCTACAATGAGCAGTTCTTC,CASSLGLAGGYNEQFF
-,TRBJ2-1,TRBD2,TRBV28,TGTGCCAGCAGGAAACGGACTAGCGGGAGACCCTACAATGAGCAGTTCTTC,CASRKRTSGRPYNEQFF
-,TRBJ2-3,-,TRBV5-1,TGCGCCAGCAGCTTAGGAGGGTTCACAGATACGCAGTATTTT,CASSLGGFTDTQYF
-,TRBJ1-1,-,TRBV9,TGTGCCAGCAGCTCCCCGGATGGGCCAAGGAACACTGAAGCTTTCTTT,CASSSPDGPRNTEAFF
-,TRBJ1-5,-,TRBV19,TGTGCCAGTAGTATCCTACCCGGTCAGCCCCAGCATTTT,CASSILPGQPQHF
-,TRBJ2-7,-,TRBV4-1,TGCGCCAGCAGCCAAGCGCTTAGTAAGATCTACGAGCAGTACTTC,CASSQALSKIYEQYF
-,TRBJ2-5,TRBD1,TRBV27,TGTGCCAGCAGTTCCACTGGACAGGGGTACGAGACCCAGTACTTC,CASSSTGQGYETQYF
-,TRBJ2-7,TRBD1,TRBV2,TGTGCCAGCAGATCGGGACAGGCACACTACGAGCAGTACTTC,CASRSGQAHYEQYF
-,TRBJ1-5,-,TRBV28,TGTGCCAGCAGAAAACCCGGGGGGGGCAATCAGCCCCAGCATTTT,CASRKPGGGNQPQHF
few,TRBJ1-3,-,TRBV5-6,TGTGCCAGCAGCACTACAGGGTTCGCGGGAAACACCATATATTTT,CASSTTGFAGNTIYF
-,TRBJ1-5,-,TRBV30,TGTGCCTGGAGTGCGGACAGCAGTTATCAGCCCCAGCATTTT,CAWSADSSYQPQHF
-,TRBJ2-4,TRBD1,TRBV4-2,TGTGCCAGCAGCCAAGGGAGAGGACAGGGTCGTATTCAGTACTTC,CASSQGRGQGRIQYF
few,TRBJ2-1,TRBD2,TRBV7-9,TGTGCCAGCAGCCGGACTAGCGGTAAAGACAATGAGCAGTTCTTC,CASSRTSGKDNEQFF
-,TRBJ2-1,-,TRBV5-1,TGCGCCAGCAGCTCTAAGACTAGTATTAATGAGCAGTTCTTC,CASSSKTSINEQFF
-,TRBJ2-1,TRBD1,TRBV27,TGTGCCAGCAGTTCCGGGACAGGGATATACAATGAGCAGTTCTTC,CASSSGTGIYNEQFF
-,TRBJ2-7,-,TRBV7-2,TGTGCCAGCAGCTTAGTGGCGGTTAGCTACGAGCAGTACTTC,CASSLVAVSYEQYF
-,TRBJ2-2,TRBD1,TRBV5-1,TGCGCCAGCAGCCCCGGCTTCGGGACAGCGAGTACCGGGGAGCTGTTTTTT,CASSPGFGTASTGELFF
-,TRBJ2-3,-,TRBV19,TGTGCCAGTAGTCTAATATTACCCGTCCCCCCTAGCACAGATACGCAGTATTTT,CASSLILPVPPSTDTQYF
-,TRBJ2-1,TRBD2,TRBV27,TGTGCCAGCAGTTACTCGGGGGGTAGTGAGCAGTTCTTC,CASSYSGGSEQFF
-,TRBJ1-5,-,TRBV30,TGTGCCTGGAGTGTCGGAGGGGAACAGCCCCAGCATTTT,CAWSVGGEQPQHF
-,TRBJ2-2,TRBD2,TRBV5-1,TGCGCCAGCAGCTGGCTAGCGGGAGGTTCCGGGGAGCTGTTTTTT,CASSWLAGGSGELFF
-,TRBJ2-7,-,TRBV6-1,TGTGCCAGCAGTGCCCGGGACTTCCCCTCCTACGAGCAGTACTTC,CASSARDFPSYEQYF
-,TRBJ2-5,TRBD2,TRBV11-1,TGTGCCAGCAGCCTACGGACTAGCGGGGAGAGAACCCAGTACTTC,CASSLRTSGERTQYF
-,TRBJ2-7,TRBD2,TRBV5-1,TGCGCCAGCAGCTTGTCGGGGGGGCCCTACGAGCAGTACTTC,CASSLSGGPYEQYF
once,TRBJ2-7,TRBD1,TRBV9,TGTGCCAGCAGCCCCCCGGGACAGGGAAGGGAGCAGTACTTC,CASSPPGQGREQYF
-,TRBJ2-1,-,TRBV18,TGTGCCAGCTCACCCCTCCGGAGCTCCTACAATGAGCAGTTCTTC,CASSPLRSSYNEQFF
-,TRBJ1-2,-,TRBV6-1,TGTGCCAGCAGTGAAGGGGGGGTCTATGGCTACACCTTC,CASSEGGVYGYTF
-,TRBJ1-2,-,TRBV28,TGTGCCAGCAGTCGTACTATGACGGTATATGGCTACACCTTC,CASSRTMTVYGYTF
-,TRBJ1-5,TRBD1,TRBV28,TGTGCCAGCAGTTCAGGCCGACAGGGCCTCAATCAGCCCCAGCATTTT,CASSSGRQGLNQPQHF
few,TRBJ1-2,-,TRBV12-5,TGTGCTAGTGGCGTAGATGGTGGCTACACCTTC,CASGVDGGYTF
-,TRBJ1-6,TRBD1,TRBV6-1,TGTGCCAGCAGTGAAGGGGGGTGGGGACAGGGCTCGTCACCCCTCCACTTT,CASSEGGWGQGSSPLHF
-,TRBJ2-2,-,TRBV1,TGCACCAGCCCACAAGATCTACAGACGAACACCGGGGAGCTGTTTTTT,CTSPQDLQTNTGELFF
-,TRBJ2-2,TRBD1,TRBV9,TGTGCCAGCAGCGGGGGACAGGGGGCCCGGGAGCTGTTTTTT,CASSGGQGARELFF
-,TRBJ1-4,TRBD1,TRBV5-1,TGCGCCAGCAGCTCCGGGACAGGGGTTGAAAAACTGTTTTTT,CASSSGTGVEKLFF
-,TRBJ1-1,-,TRBV7-3,TGTGCCAGCACGTCGAGCGAACCCATGAACACTGAAGCTTTCTTT,CASTSSEPMNTEAFF